The 3 T cell receptor beta chains in this list originate from one sample, sequenced in a study of PD-L1 blockade in urothelial cancer. Clones were read by immunoSEQ multiplex PCR, and TCRdb kept only the in-frame ones, dropping some. The sample shows some 15,000 clones, roughly 90% of them seen only once. The sequencing here drew on PBMCs, taken around atezolizumab (anti-PD-L1) treatment. These receptors came from a man in his sixties or seventies with urothelial cancer.

The chain has TRBV6-1 and TRBJ2-7, with TRBD1 matching 10 bases. J lost 6 bases, V lost 9 bases, and 8 bases had no gene match. The CDR3 is 13 amino acids. Germline assignment: CDR1 MNHNS and CDR2 SASEGT. In nucleotides, the CDR3 is TGTGCCAGTGGTAGGGACAGGGGAGCCGAGCAGTACTTC. Its translation: CASGRDRGAEQYF.

The gene calls are TRBV11-2 and TRBJ2-7; TRBD2 aligns across 8 bases. Germline V lookup: CDR1 SGHAT, CDR2 FQNNGV. J was trimmed by 0 bases and V by 1 base; bases with no gene match: 8. The CDR3 has 17 residues. The CDR3 nucleotides are TGTGCCAGCAGCTTAGTTGCGGGGGGCCAGAGCTCCTACGAGCAGTACTTC. Protein sequence: CASSLVAGGQSSYEQYF.

J is TRBJ2-1 and V is TRBV11-2, with a possible D match to TRBD2 (6 bases). The germline CDR1 and CDR2 sequences are SGHAT and FQNNGV. V shed 5 bases and J shed 0 bases, with 11 bases lying between them. The length of the CDR3 is 15 residues. DNA of the CDR3: TGTGCCAGCAGCGCCCGGGGGATCTCCTACAATGAGCAGTTCTTC. Translating gives CASSARGISYNEQFF. The whole variable domain, filled in from reference TRBV11-2 and TRBJ2-1, reads EAGVAQSPRYKIIEKRQSVAFWCNPISGHATLYWYQQILGQGPKLLIQFQNNGVVDDSQLPKDRFSAERLKGVDSTLKIQPAKLEDSAVYLCASSARGISYNEQFFGPGTRLTVL.